Following are 32 T cell receptor beta chains from one sample sequenced in a study of control samples from healthy donors and cancer patients. Some clones are missing from TCRdb's copy, which holds only in-frame ones; the method was immunoSEQ multiplex PCR. The table lists under 200,000 clones, 75% to 95% of them singletons, with approximately 1.5% in the top ten. The sample comprised blood. All receptors derive from a woman under 40 in good health.

The chain uses TRBV5-1 and TRBJ1-2; D ambiguous. Looked up from germline, CDR1 is SGHRS and CDR2 is YFSETQ. This CDR3 region has 10 residues. Trimming took off 4 bases at V and 6 bases at J, with 4 bases between the two ends. CDR3 nucleotides: TGCGCCAGCAGCCTGGATGGCTACACCTTC. Translated: CASSLDGYTF.

The chain uses TRBV18 and TRBJ1-2; D gene unclear. V was shortened by 3 bases and J by 3 bases, with 8 bases between the two germline ends. CDR1 and CDR2 (germline): KGHSH, LQKENI. CDR3 size: 13 residues. As DNA, the CDR3 is TGTGCCAGCTCACCTCCAGAGGACTATGGCTACACCTTC. Encoded protein: CASSPPEDYGYTF.

The chain carries TRBV19 and TRBJ1-1; D is perhaps TRBD1 (6 bases). In germline, CDR1 is LNHDA, CDR2 SQIVND (reference sequence). This CDR3 has 13 residues. Trimming left V 5 bases short and J 4 bases short, with 11 bases between. The CDR3: CASSGQIGTEAFF. Here the CDR3 DNA reads TGTGCCAGTAGTGGACAGATCGGCACTGAAGCTTTCTTT.

The chain combines TRBV20-1 with TRBJ2-7; a possible D gene is TRBD1 (5 bases). Germline V gives CDR1 DFQATT, CDR2 SNEGSKA (reference sequence). The CDR3 spans 11 residues. V dropped 6 bases and J dropped 4 bases, with 10 bases sitting between them. The CDR3 bases are TGCAGTGCCCTACAGGAGTACGAGCAGTACTTC. This encodes CSALQEYEQYF.

This rearrangement joins TRBV2 to TRBJ2-7; D possibly corresponds to TRBD2 (5 bases). The CDR3 runs 14 residues. The V end was cut by 2 bases, the J end by 2 bases, with 10 bases between. The germline V gene has CDR1 SNHLY and CDR2 FYNNEI. CDR3 region: CASSEPSGTYEQYF. The CDR3 region has the DNA TGTGCCAGCAGTGAACCGTCGGGAACCTACGAGCAGTACTTC.

This sequence joins TRBV11-2 and TRBJ2-1; D unresolved. Trimming removed 2 bases at V and 6 bases at J, with 5 bases between. This CDR3 comprises 12 residues. Per germline, CDR1 SGHAT and CDR2 FQNNGV. CDR3 region: CASSLILNEQFF. The CDR3 nucleotides are TGTGCCAGCAGCTTAATCCTCAATGAGCAGTTCTTC.

The V gene is TRBV6-4, the J gene TRBJ2-2; D possibly corresponds to TRBD1 (5 bases). CDR1 MRHNA and CDR2 SNTAGT come from the germline V gene. V was clipped by 2 bases and J by 2 bases, with 6 bases between them. The CDR3 has 14 amino acids. In DNA form, the CDR3 reads TGTGCCAGCAGTGACGGACAAAACACCGGGGAGCTGTTTTTT. Translating it yields CASSDGQNTGELFF.

The rearrangement joins TRBV14 to TRBJ2-3; 12 bases fit TRBD2. V shed 4 bases and J 5 bases; nucleotides not matched to a gene: 1. The CDR3 is 14 amino acids. CDR1 and CDR2 from the germline V gene are SGHDN and FVKESK. DNA for the CDR3: TGTGCCAGCAGCCCGACTAGCGGGGGAGATACGCAGTATTTT. The encoded protein is CASSPTSGGDTQYF.

This clone was observed a few times. V gene TRBV18 combines with J gene TRBJ1-1; 7 bases agree with TRBD1. The CDR3 contains 13 residues. The trim removed 7 bases at V and 1 base at J, leaving 3 bases unmatched. CDR1 and CDR2 from the germline V gene are KGHSH and LQKENI. The CDR3 here is CASLRDRNTEAFF. The CDR3 nucleotides are TGTGCCAGCTTACGGGACAGGAACACTGAAGCTTTCTTT.

The gene calls are TRBV19 and TRBJ2-7, with 10 bases identical to TRBD1. Trimming took 3 bases from V and 5 from J; bases not matched to a gene: 4. There are 14 residues in the CDR3. Germline-derived CDR1 and CDR2 are LNHDA and SQIVND (reference sequence). CDR3 amino acids: CASSIGQGVNEQYF. In DNA, the CDR3 is TGTGCCAGTAGTATCGGACAGGGGGTAAACGAGCAGTACTTC.

The chain uses TRBV21-1 and TRBJ1-2. TRBV21-1 is given as a pseudogene. The CDR3 is 10 residues long. The CDR3 DNA reads as TGTGCCAGCAGCAAAGGTGGCTACACCTTC. Amino acids: CASSKGGYTF.

The chain is built from TRBV6-2 or TRBV6-3 and TRBJ2-7; 8 nucleotides align to TRBD2. The CDR3 sequence is 17 residues long. After removal of 0 bases from V and 0 bases from J, the junction contained 7 bases not matched to a gene. CDR1 and CDR2 (germline): MNHEY, SVGEGT. DNA for the CDR3: TGTGCCAGCAGTTACTCGCTCTTCAGCGGGAGCTCCTACGAGCAGTACTTC. Its protein is CASSYSLFSGSSYEQYF.

The CDR3 DNA follows: TGCGCCAGCAGTGTTGTAGTTAGGGAGACCCAGTACTTC. This encodes CASSVVVRETQYF. The V gene is TRBV10-2, the J gene TRBJ2-5; unclear D gene. CDR3 length: 13 amino acids. Trimming removed 4 bases from V and 5 bases from J, with 11 bases in between. The germline V gene has CDR1 WSHSY and CDR2 SAAADI.

The rearrangement joins TRBV9 to TRBJ2-1, with D perhaps assigned TRBD1 or TRBD2 (5 bases each). The CDR3 runs 14 residues. CDR1 and CDR2 from the germline V gene are SGDLS and YYNGEE. The V gene lost 0 bases and the J gene lost 3 bases, with 7 bases spanning the gap. Here the CDR3 reads CASSVGGGYNEQFF. As DNA, the CDR3 is TGTGCCAGCAGCGTAGGTGGGGGCTACAATGAGCAGTTCTTC.

The V and J genes are TRBV2 and TRBJ2-3; TRBD2 matches at 14 bases. The germline gives CDR1 SNHLY, CDR2 FYNNEI. The CDR3 loop spans 15 amino acids. V lost 6 bases and J lost 4; bases outside the gene matches: 3. CDR3 nucleotide sequence: TGTGCCAGCAGGCCGACTAGCGGGGGGGCAGATACGCAGTATTTT. The encoded protein is CASRPTSGGADTQYF.

The rearrangement uses TRBV5-6 and TRBJ1-3, with D perhaps matching TRBD1 (5 bases). CDR1 SGHDT and CDR2 YYEEEE come from the germline V gene. The CDR3 extends over 14 amino acids. V was shortened by 5 bases and J by 1 base, with 10 bases between the two germline ends. CDR3 nucleotides: TGTGCCAGCAGGGGACGGGGGTCTGGAAACACCATATATTTT. It encodes CASRGRGSGNTIYF.

J is TRBJ1-1 and V is TRBV7-9; possible D gene TRBD1, 6 bases. The CDR3 loop spans 11 amino acids. Germline V lookup: CDR1 SEHNR, CDR2 FQNEAQ (reference sequence). Between the trimmed V and J ends, which lost 7 bases and 7 bases, there was a span of 10 bases. CDR3 in DNA: TGTGCCAGCAACAGGGCCGTTGAAGCTTTCTTT. Translated, it gives CASNRAVEAFF.

This rearrangement joins TRBV24-1 to TRBJ2-4; 11 bases align to TRBD1. This CDR3 region has 17 residues. Germline V gives CDR1 KGHDR, CDR2 SFDVKD. The J segment lost 1 base and the V segment lost 0 bases, leaving 1 base of the junction unmatched. For the CDR3, the DNA is TGTGCCACCAGTGATTTGGGGGACAGGGGGGCCAAAAACATTCAGTACTTC. This codes for CATSDLGDRGAKNIQYF.

The chain carries TRBV4-2 and TRBJ1-5; D is unclear. Trimming took off 2 bases at V and 0 bases at J, with 5 bases between the two ends. CDR1 is LGHNA, CDR2 YNFKEQ, per germline. This CDR3 has 14 amino acids. CDR3 residues: CASSQSDSNQPQHF. CDR3 coding DNA: TGTGCCAGCAGCCAAAGTGATAGCAATCAGCCCCAGCATTTT.

The genes are TRBV6-5 and TRBJ2-7; no clear D gene. CDR1 is MNHEY, CDR2 SVGAGI, per germline. The CDR3 covers 10 residues. With 6 bases removed from V and 3 bases from J, the gap between germline ends came to 3 bases. The CDR3 DNA sequence: TGTGCCAGCAGAGACTACGAGCAGTACTTC. Amino acids: CASRDYEQYF.

The chain couples TRBV24-1 to TRBJ2-2; D possibly matches TRBD1 or TRBD2 (5 bases each). The V end was cut by 2 bases, the J end by 7 bases, with 10 bases between. This CDR3 is 14 amino acids long. The germline V gene has CDR1 KGHDR and CDR2 SFDVKD. This CDR3 reads CATSDSGRIGELFF. The CDR3 DNA follows: TGTGCCACCAGTGATTCGGGGCGCATCGGGGAGCTGTTTTTT.

J is TRBJ1-2 and V is TRBV29-1, with 8 positions matching TRBD1. J was trimmed by 4 bases and V by 7 bases; bases with no gene match: 2. The CDR3 loop spans 11 amino acids. The germline V gene encodes CDR1 SQVTM and CDR2 ANQGSEA. As DNA, the CDR3 is TGCAGCGCGGGACAGGCCTATGGCTACACCTTC. Translation gives CSAGQAYGYTF.

As for this clone: Other DNA sequences from this sample encode an identical CDR3 as well. The chain recombines TRBV6-4 with TRBJ2-3; D is possibly TRBD1 (6 bases). V lost 2 bases, J lost 1 base, and 7 bases lay in between. Germline V gives CDR1 MRHNA, CDR2 SNTAGT. The CDR3 totals 14 residues. CDR3 DNA: TGTGCCAGCAGTGACAAGGGGGGCACAGATACGCAGTATTTT. Protein: CASSDKGGTDTQYF.

The genes are TRBV18 and TRBJ2-3; the D gene is possibly TRBD2 (6 bases). The length of the CDR3 is 15 residues. V was cut by 4 bases and J by 2 bases, with 13 bases left in between. Germline V gene lookup returns CDR1 KGHSH and CDR2 LQKENI. CDR3 in amino acids: CASSRSGGTTDTQYF. In nucleotides, the CDR3 is TGTGCCAGCTCACGGTCAGGAGGGACCACAGATACGCAGTATTTT.

CDR3 loop: CASSLRLAGGVTGELFF. The CDR3 DNA reads as TGTGCCAGCAGTTTGAGGCTAGCGGGAGGTGTCACCGGGGAGCTGTTTTTT. The chain combines TRBV28 with TRBJ2-2; 11 nucleotides align to TRBD2. The CDR3 loop spans 17 amino acids. Germline assignment: CDR1 MDHEN and CDR2 SYDVKM. The ends lost 3 bases at V and 4 bases at J; junction bases unmatched: 7. Full variable domain (outside the CDR3, taken from reference TRBV28 and TRBJ2-2): DVKVTQSSRYLVKRTGEKVFLECVQDMDHENMFWYRQDPGLGLRLIYFSYDVKMKEKGDIPEGYSVSREKKERFSLILESASTNQTSMYLCASSLRLAGGVTGELFFGEGSRLTVL.

The chain employs TRBV7-9 and TRBJ1-1; D is undetermined. The V end lost 1 base, the J end lost 4 bases, and 7 bases lay between the germline ends. The CDR3 has 13 residues. Germline CDR1 reads SEHNR; CDR2 reads FQNEAQ (reference sequence). CDR3 residues: CASSLGHATEAFF. CDR3 DNA: TGTGCCAGCAGCTTAGGCCACGCCACTGAAGCTTTCTTT.

The CDR3 loop is CASIGDSYEQYF. The CDR3 bases are TGTGCCAGCATTGGCGACTCCTACGAGCAGTACTTC. This rearrangement joins TRBV6-5 to TRBJ2-7; D is undetermined. Trimming cost V 7 bases and J 0 bases, with 7 bases left between them. CDR1 MNHEY and CDR2 SVGAGI come from the germline V gene. This CDR3 is built from 12 residues.

J is TRBJ1-5 and V is TRBV2, with 11 bases that match TRBD1. The V segment lost 6 bases and the J segment 2 bases; nucleotides outside the gene matches: 3. Germline CDR1 reads SNHLY; CDR2 reads FYNNEI. CDR3 length equals 15 residues. This chain's CDR3 is CASSGTGGRNQPQHF. DNA for the CDR3: TGTGCCAGCAGCGGGACAGGGGGACGCAATCAGCCCCAGCATTTT. Supplemented by reference TRBV2 and TRBJ1-5, the full variable domain reads EPEVTQTPSHQVTQMGQEVILRCVPISNHLYFYWYRQILGQKVEFLVSFYNNEISEKSEIFDDQFSVERPDGSNFTLKIRSTKLEDSAMYFCASSGTGGRNQPQHFGDGTRLSIL.

This clone was seen just once. The gene calls are TRBV3-1 (or the pseudogene TRBV3-2) and TRBJ2-7, with 11 bases identical to TRBD2. The trim removed 2 bases at V and 6 bases at J, leaving 3 bases unmatched. Germline CDR1 is LGHDT and CDR2 is YNNKEL (reference sequence). This CDR3 comprises 14 residues. Here the CDR3 DNA reads TGTGCCAGCAGCCAAAGTAGCGGGGGGGGCGAGCAGTACTTC. Translated: CASSQSSGGGEQYF.

V usage is TRBV19 and J usage is TRBJ2-2; D possibly corresponds to TRBD1 (5 bases). This CDR3 region has 15 residues. With 1 base removed from V and 5 bases from J, the gap between germline ends came to 11 bases. Germline loops: CDR1 LNHDA, CDR2 SQIVND (reference sequence). CDR3 amino acids: CASSIVGRVTGELFF. The CDR3 DNA sequence: TGTGCCAGTAGTATAGTGGGGCGCGTAACCGGGGAGCTGTTTTTT.

With respect to this clone: This may come from a read error, since a much larger clone is one base off. The sample contains more than one DNA sequence encoding this CDR3. The rearrangement links TRBV7-9 to TRBJ1-5; D gene uncertain. CDR1 and CDR2 (germline): SEHNR, FQNEAQ (reference sequence). This CDR3 region has 14 residues. V lost 1 base and J 0 bases, leaving 4 bases between the germline ends. CDR3: CASSLGYSNQPQHF. CDR3 in DNA: TGTGCCAGCAGCTTAGGGTATAGCAATCAGCCCCAGCATTTT.

V gene TRBV5-4 combines with J gene TRBJ2-1; 13 bases are a match to TRBD2. Germline V gene lookup returns CDR1 SGHNT and CDR2 YYREEE (reference sequence). With V trimmed by 4 bases and J by 7 bases, 5 bases remained unmatched. CDR3 length: 15 amino acids. The CDR3 loop is CASSPTSGRDNEQFF. The CDR3 DNA sequence: TGTGCCAGCAGCCCTACTAGCGGGAGGGATAATGAGCAGTTCTTC.